This TCR beta chain was recovered during a study of T cell changes during pregnancy in multiple sclerosis. Sequencing was performed with immunoSEQ multiplex PCR; in TCRdb, only in-frame clones are kept and a portion is missing. The sample records about 25,000 clones, 86% being singletons. This CDR3 contains 12 residues. Germline V gives CDR1 SGHRS, CDR2 YFSETQ. Between the trimmed V and J ends, which lost 3 bases and 4 bases, there was a span of 7 bases. This chain connects TRBV5-1 to TRBJ1-2; no definite D call. The sequence was obtained from a female donor in good health, enrolled as a control in a pregnancy study. Sequenced here: CD8+ T cells from peripheral blood mononuclear cells, sampled in the first trimester of pregnancy. As DNA, the CDR3 is TGCGCCAGCAGCTCGCACAGCTATGGCTACACCTTC. It encodes CASSSHSYGYTF.